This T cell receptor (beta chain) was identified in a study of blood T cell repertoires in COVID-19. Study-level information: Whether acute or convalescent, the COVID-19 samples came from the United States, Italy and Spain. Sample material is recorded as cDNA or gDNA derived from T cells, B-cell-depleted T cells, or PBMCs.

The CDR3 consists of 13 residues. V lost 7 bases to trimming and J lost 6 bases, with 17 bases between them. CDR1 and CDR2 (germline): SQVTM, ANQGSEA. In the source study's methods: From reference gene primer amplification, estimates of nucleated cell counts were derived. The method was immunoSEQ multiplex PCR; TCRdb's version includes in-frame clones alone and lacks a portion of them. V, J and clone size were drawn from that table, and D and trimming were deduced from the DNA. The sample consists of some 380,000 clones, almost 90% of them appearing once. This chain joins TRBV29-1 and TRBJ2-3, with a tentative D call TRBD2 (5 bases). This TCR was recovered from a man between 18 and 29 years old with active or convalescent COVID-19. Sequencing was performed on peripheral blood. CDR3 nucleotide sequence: TGCAGCGCCGAAGCGGTTAATCGGGATACGCAGTATTTT. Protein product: CSAEAVNRDTQYF.